A selection of T cell receptor beta chains follows, all from one sample in a study of shared clonotypes between healthy human individuals. Repertoires were generated with immunoSEQ multiplex PCR, while TCRdb's copy carries only in-frame clones and drops some. The repertoire has 1,500,000 or so clones, around 97% of them found once; the top ten carry about 1.2%. Material: naive CD4+ T cells sorted from blood. The source is a man aged 30 to 45 in good health. The CDR3 runs from the conserved cysteine through the conserved F or W. The D gene is left open where the match is weak. The size entry is marked missing in some rows and otherwise reads once, few, many or a size class.

J,D,length,V,size,DNA,CDR3
TRBJ2-5,TRBD2,14,TRBV19,-,TGTGCCAGTAGTATTAGCCAGGGAGGGGAGACCCAGTACTTC,CASSISQGGETQYF
TRBJ1-2,TRBD1,14,TRBV28,once,TGTGCCAGCAGTTCTGGACAGGGGGCCTATGGCTACACCTTC,CASSSGQGAYGYTF
TRBJ2-7,-,11,TRBV6-6,-,TGTGCCAGCAGCTCGACGTACGAGCAGTACTTC,CASSSTYEQYF
TRBJ2-7,-,15,TRBV6-1,-,TGTGCCAGCAGTACTTTCCCAGGAATTCCCTACGAGCAGTACTTC,CASSTFPGIPYEQYF
TRBJ2-2,TRBD2,17,TRBV10-3,-,TGTGCCATCAGTGAGTCGAAGCTAGCGGGAGATACCGGGGAGCTGTTTTTT,CAISESKLAGDTGELFF
TRBJ1-1,-,13,TRBV6-4,-,TGTGCCAGCAAAGCAGGATTGAACACTGAAGCTTTCTTT,CASKAGLNTEAFF
TRBJ2-3,TRBD1,14,TRBV5-4,once,TGTGCCAGCAGACCGGACAGGGTTACAGATACGCAGTATTTT,CASRPDRVTDTQYF
TRBJ1-3,-,16,TRBV6-1,once,TGTGCCAGCAGTGAAACCCGAGGGACCCCTGGAAACACCATATATTTT,CASSETRGTPGNTIYF
TRBJ1-5,-,14,TRBV9,once,TGTGCCAGCAGCGTAGGCAATAGCAATCAGCCCCAGCATTTT,CASSVGNSNQPQHF
TRBJ2-7,-,12,TRBV14,-,TGTGCCAGCAGCGCTCGCTCCTACGAGCAGTACTTC,CASSARSYEQYF
TRBJ2-1,-,15,TRBV19,-,TGTGCCAGTAGATTTAGCGGTAGCTCCTACAATGAGCAGTTCTTC,CASRFSGSSYNEQFF
TRBJ2-5,TRBD1,14,TRBV15,-,TGTGCCACCAGACCACCGGACAGGACGCTCCCCCAGTACTTC,CATRPPDRTLPQYF
TRBJ2-7,-,15,TRBV5-4,-,TGTGCCAGCAGCCCCGAGGGGGGTATTATATACGAGCAGTACTTC,CASSPEGGIIYEQYF
TRBJ2-3,-,15,TRBV15,-,TGTGCCACCAGCAGGAGGGACCCTAGCACAGATACGCAGTATTTT,CATSRRDPSTDTQYF
TRBJ1-5,-,15,TRBV5-1,-,TGCGCCAGCAGCTTGGAGGGCCCTGGCGAGCAGCCCCAGCATTTT,CASSLEGPGEQPQHF
TRBJ1-2,TRBD1,14,TRBV7-8,-,TGTGCCAGCAGCTTAGGAGAGGGGGCGAATGGCTACACCTTC,CASSLGEGANGYTF
TRBJ2-5,-,12,TRBV29-1,many,TGCAGCGTACTACAGGGAGGAGAGACCCAGTACTTC,CSVLQGGETQYF
TRBJ2-3,-,13,TRBV7-2,-,TGTGCCAGCAGCTTAGTATCCGCAGATACGCAGTATTTT,CASSLVSADTQYF
TRBJ2-1,TRBD1,15,TRBV5-1,-,TGCGCCAGCAGCCAGGACAGGATCGGCTACAATGAGCAGTTCTTC,CASSQDRIGYNEQFF
TRBJ1-1,-,16,TRBV18,-,TGTGCCAGCTCACCATCTGGTGAGCTTATGAACACTGAAGCTTTCTTT,CASSPSGELMNTEAFF
TRBJ2-3,TRBD2,20,TRBV9,-,TGTGCCAGCAGCGCAAAGAATAGCGGGAGGAGTATTGCTAACACAGATACGCAGTATTTT,CASSAKNSGRSIANTDTQYF
TRBJ2-7,-,13,TRBV29-1,few,TGCAGCGTTGATTTTACAGGGCTTAACGAGCAGTACTTC,CSVDFTGLNEQYF
TRBJ1-1,TRBD1,13,TRBV25-1,-,TGTGCCAGCAGTGACTACAGGGGTGGAGAAGCTTTCTTT,CASSDYRGGEAFF
TRBJ2-7,TRBD1,13,TRBV7-9,few,TGTGCCAGCACCCGACAGGGGCAGTACGAGCAGTACTTC,CASTRQGQYEQYF
TRBJ1-2,-,14,TRBV5-1,-,TGCGCCAGCAGCTTGGAGGCAGGGAGTGGCGGCTACACCTTC,CASSLEAGSGGYTF
TRBJ1-2,-,16,TRBV7-9,-,TGTGCCAGCAGCTTAACAGGCCTAAACTCAAACTATGGCTACACCTTC,CASSLTGLNSNYGYTF
TRBJ1-2,-,13,TRBV27,-,TGTGCCAGCAGCTGGGGGGTCGCAGGTGGCTACACCTTC,CASSWGVAGGYTF
TRBJ1-1,-,15,TRBV7-9,-,TGTGCCAGCAGCTTTAGAAGAGGAGGGAACACTGAAGCTTTCTTT,CASSFRRGGNTEAFF
TRBJ2-1,TRBD2,14,TRBV6-5,-,TGTGCCAGCAGTTACTCGTGGACTAGCTATGAGCAGTTCTTC,CASSYSWTSYEQFF
TRBJ2-7,-,11,TRBV2,-,TGTGCCAGCAGTGTTGAGGACGAGCAGTACTTC,CASSVEDEQYF
TRBJ2-3,-,14,TRBV5-1,-,TGCGCCAGCAGCCCGACAGCTAGCACAGATACGCAGTATTTT,CASSPTASTDTQYF
TRBJ2-7,TRBD2,14,TRBV7-2,-,TGTGCCAGCAGTTTCAGCGGGAGCGTATACGAGCAGTACTTC,CASSFSGSVYEQYF
TRBJ1-3,-,13,TRBV7-9,-,TGTGCCAGCAGCCCCCGCGTTGGAAACACCATATATTTT,CASSPRVGNTIYF
TRBJ2-7,-,13,TRBV27,-,TGTGCCAGCAGTTTTACAGGAACCTACGAGCAGTACTTC,CASSFTGTYEQYF
TRBJ2-5,-,15,TRBV7-8,-,TGTGCCAGCGGGCTAACAGGGCGAGGTAGAGAGACCCAGTACTTC,CASGLTGRGRETQYF
TRBJ1-2,TRBD1,15,TRBV2,once,TGTGCCAGCAGCGCAGGGGGCGCACCCAACTATGGCTACACCTTC,CASSAGGAPNYGYTF
TRBJ2-7,TRBD1,16,TRBV6-6,-,TGTGCCAGCAGCTCAACCCCGGGACAGGTAACCTACGAGCAGTACTTC,CASSSTPGQVTYEQYF
TRBJ2-7,TRBD2,15,TRBV19,-,TGTGCCAGTAGTATTCTGGTAGCGGGATGGGGCGAGCAGTACTTC,CASSILVAGWGEQYF
TRBJ2-2,-,14,TRBV11-3,once,TGTGCCAGCAGCCCCGACTCCGTGGGCGGGGAGCTGTTTTTT,CASSPDSVGGELFF
TRBJ2-1,-,14,TRBV6-5,-,TGTGCCAGCAGTTACCCCGGGTGGGCTGGTGAGCAGTTCTTC,CASSYPGWAGEQFF
TRBJ2-1,TRBD2,15,TRBV28,-,TGTGCCAGCAGTGACGGGGTAGCGGGAGTCAATGAGCAGTTCTTC,CASSDGVAGVNEQFF
TRBJ2-7,TRBD2,15,TRBV13,-,TGTGCCAGCAGCTTAGATCCGGGAGGGCCTCCCGAGCAGTACTTC,CASSLDPGGPPEQYF
TRBJ1-2,TRBD1,14,TRBV2,-,TGTGCCAGCAGTGGAGAAGGGGGCGCGCATGGCTACACCTTC,CASSGEGGAHGYTF
TRBJ1-5,-,16,TRBV2,-,TGTGCCAGCAGTGGGCAGGGAGGAAGAATCAATCAGCCCCAGCATTTT,CASSGQGGRINQPQHF
TRBJ1-3,TRBD1,15,TRBV5-1,-,TGCGCCAGCAGCTTGGCGACAGGGACTGGAAACACCATATATTTT,CASSLATGTGNTIYF
TRBJ1-2,-,15,TRBV7-3,-,TGTGCCAGCAGCTCCCGGGACCGAGGAACTGTTGGCTACACCTTC,CASSSRDRGTVGYTF
TRBJ1-3,TRBD1,15,TRBV25-1,-,TGTGCCAGCATCGGACAGGGGGCGCGTGGAAACACCATATATTTT,CASIGQGARGNTIYF
TRBJ1-1,-,13,TRBV6-5,-,TGTGCCAGCAGTTATACCGAGGGCACTGAAGCTTTCTTT,CASSYTEGTEAFF
TRBJ2-3,-,14,TRBV5-1,-,TGCGCCAGCAGCCAAGGGGACTTCACAGATACGCAGTATTTT,CASSQGDFTDTQYF
TRBJ2-1,-,14,TRBV7-2,-,TGTGCCAGCAGCATACAAGCCTCCTACAATGAGCAGTTCTTC,CASSIQASYNEQFF
TRBJ2-1,TRBD2,18,TRBV7-2,once,TGTGCCAGCAGCTTAGCGCCCGTATGGCTAGCGGCAAAGAATGAGCAGTTCTTC,CASSLAPVWLAAKNEQFF
TRBJ2-1,-,13,TRBV2,-,TGTGCCAGCACCAGCGGGCGTTACAATGAGCAGTTCTTC,CASTSGRYNEQFF
TRBJ2-2,-,17,TRBV28,-,TGTGCCAGCAGTTTATGGATCCCAGGGGGGCACACCGGGGAGCTGTTTTTT,CASSLWIPGGHTGELFF
TRBJ1-4,-,17,TRBV9,-,TGTGCCAGCAGCGCGACAGGCAGTACAGCAACTAATGAAAAACTGTTTTTT,CASSATGSTATNEKLFF
TRBJ2-7,-,13,TRBV6-5,-,TGTGCCAGCAGTGCGACTGGGTCCTACGAGCAGTACTTC,CASSATGSYEQYF